These T cell receptor beta chains were read from a single sample in a study of beta chain features in type 1 diabetes. The method was immunoSEQ multiplex PCR; TCRdb's version includes in-frame clones alone and lacks a portion of them. The sample has roughly 150,000 clones, around 9% seen once; the top ten hold about 0.65%. Sequencing was carried out using central memory CD4+ T cells from blood. All receptors come from a woman under 40 with type 1 diabetes. Both conserved end residues are part of each CDR3. The order of the fields is V gene, D gene, clone size, J gene, CDR3 protein, CDR3 DNA. D genes are given only for firm matches. Rows give clone size only sometimes, using once, few, many, or a class for an expanded clone.

v_call: TRBV28; d_call: NA; clone_size: few; j_call: TRBJ1-2; cdr3_aa: CASSLNREISGYTF; cdr3_nt: TGTGCCAGCAGTTTAAACAGGGAAATCAGCGGCTACACCTTC
v_call: TRBV6-1; d_call: TRBD1; clone_size: NA; j_call: TRBJ2-2; cdr3_aa: CASLPDRGLAGELFF; cdr3_nt: TGTGCCAGCCTCCCTGACAGGGGGCTGGCCGGGGAGCTGTTTTTT
v_call: TRBV18; d_call: TRBD2; clone_size: NA; j_call: TRBJ2-1; cdr3_aa: CASSPSMREDYNEQFF; cdr3_nt: TGTGCCAGCTCACCATCCATGCGGGAGGACTACAATGAGCAGTTCTTC
v_call: TRBV2; d_call: TRBD2; clone_size: few; j_call: TRBJ2-5; cdr3_aa: CASKLAGGSETQYF; cdr3_nt: TGTGCCAGCAAACTAGCGGGTGGATCGGAGACCCAGTACTTC
v_call: TRBV5-1; d_call: TRBD1; clone_size: few; j_call: TRBJ2-3; cdr3_aa: CASSRDGQGTGDTQYF; cdr3_nt: TGCGCCAGCAGTAGAGATGGACAGGGGACGGGAGATACGCAGTATTTT
v_call: TRBV30; d_call: TRBD1; clone_size: NA; j_call: TRBJ2-1; cdr3_aa: CAWQHRTGYNEQFF; cdr3_nt: TGTGCCTGGCAGCACCGGACAGGGTACAATGAGCAGTTCTTC
v_call: TRBV5-4; d_call: TRBD2; clone_size: few; j_call: TRBJ2-1; cdr3_aa: CASSRLAEVEQFF; cdr3_nt: TGTGCCAGCAGCCGCCTAGCGGAGGTTGAGCAGTTCTTC
v_call: TRBV28; d_call: TRBD2; clone_size: NA; j_call: TRBJ2-1; cdr3_aa: CASSLTSSNEQFF; cdr3_nt: TGTGCCAGCAGCCTGACTAGCTCAAATGAGCAGTTCTTC
v_call: TRBV27; d_call: TRBD1; clone_size: NA; j_call: TRBJ2-7; cdr3_aa: CASSADRVTYEQYF; cdr3_nt: TGTGCCAGCAGCGCGGACAGGGTCACCTACGAGCAGTACTTC
v_call: TRBV28; d_call: NA; clone_size: few; j_call: TRBJ1-2; cdr3_aa: CASSEVGPIYGYTF; cdr3_nt: TGTGCCAGCAGTGAGGTGGGGCCGATCTATGGCTACACCTTC
v_call: TRBV7-8; d_call: TRBD1; clone_size: NA; j_call: TRBJ1-5; cdr3_aa: CASSRERQGGQPQHF; cdr3_nt: TGTGCCAGCAGCAGAGAGAGACAGGGCGGACAGCCCCAGCATTTT
v_call: TRBV9; d_call: NA; clone_size: few; j_call: TRBJ1-5; cdr3_aa: CASSVEQNQPQHF; cdr3_nt: TGTGCCAGCAGCGTAGAACAGAATCAGCCCCAGCATTTT
v_call: TRBV7-3; d_call: NA; clone_size: NA; j_call: TRBJ1-2; cdr3_aa: CASSLQAAPYGYTF; cdr3_nt: TGTGCCAGCAGCTTACAGGCAGCTCCCTATGGCTACACCTTC
v_call: TRBV27; d_call: NA; clone_size: NA; j_call: TRBJ2-7; cdr3_aa: CASSPSGSGYEQYF; cdr3_nt: TGTGCCAGCAGTCCTTCGGGCTCGGGATACGAGCAGTACTTC
v_call: TRBV7-3; d_call: TRBD1; clone_size: few; j_call: TRBJ1-1; cdr3_aa: CASSATGENTEAFF; cdr3_nt: TGTGCCAGCAGCGCGACAGGGGAGAACACTGAAGCTTTCTTT
v_call: TRBV9; d_call: TRBD2; clone_size: few; j_call: TRBJ2-3; cdr3_aa: CASSGRTSGRWDTQYF; cdr3_nt: TGTGCCAGCAGCGGGCGGACTAGCGGGAGATGGGATACGCAGTATTTT
v_call: TRBV30; d_call: TRBD1; clone_size: NA; j_call: TRBJ1-4; cdr3_aa: CAWEEGQGKLFF; cdr3_nt: TGTGCCTGGGAAGAGGGACAGGGGAAACTGTTTTTT
v_call: TRBV11-2; d_call: NA; clone_size: many; j_call: TRBJ2-3; cdr3_aa: CASRASLTDTQYF; cdr3_nt: TGTGCCAGCAGAGCTTCCCTAACAGATACGCAGTATTTT
v_call: TRBV19; d_call: NA; clone_size: few; j_call: TRBJ1-1; cdr3_aa: CASSFQDANTEAFF; cdr3_nt: TGTGCCAGTAGTTTCCAGGATGCGAACACTGAAGCTTTCTTT
v_call: TRBV6-5; d_call: TRBD1; clone_size: few; j_call: TRBJ2-7; cdr3_aa: CASSYSGQTQYEQYF; cdr3_nt: TGTGCCAGCAGTTACTCGGGACAGACTCAATACGAGCAGTACTTC
v_call: TRBV11-3; d_call: NA; clone_size: few; j_call: TRBJ1-1; cdr3_aa: CASSLGSSNTEAFF; cdr3_nt: TGTGCCAGCAGCCTCGGGTCCTCGAACACTGAAGCTTTCTTT
v_call: TRBV19; d_call: TRBD2; clone_size: NA; j_call: TRBJ2-1; cdr3_aa: CASSIQAGVGEQFF; cdr3_nt: TGTGCCAGTAGTATCCAAGCGGGAGTTGGTGAGCAGTTCTTC
v_call: TRBV9; d_call: TRBD2; clone_size: NA; j_call: TRBJ2-1; cdr3_aa: CASSDQASGIDEQFF; cdr3_nt: TGTGCCAGCAGCGATCAGGCTAGCGGGATCGATGAGCAGTTCTTC
v_call: TRBV5-1; d_call: TRBD1; clone_size: NA; j_call: TRBJ2-7; cdr3_aa: CASSLGAGGDEQYF; cdr3_nt: TGCGCCAGCAGCTTGGGGGCAGGGGGCGATGAGCAGTACTTC
v_call: TRBV30; d_call: TRBD2; clone_size: NA; j_call: TRBJ2-7; cdr3_aa: CAWSVEAGGYEQYF; cdr3_nt: TGTGCCTGGAGTGTTGAAGCGGGAGGCTACGAGCAGTACTTC
v_call: TRBV5-6; d_call: NA; clone_size: NA; j_call: TRBJ1-2; cdr3_aa: CASSLFATDYGYTF; cdr3_nt: TGTGCCAGCAGCTTGTTTGCGACTGACTATGGCTACACCTTC
v_call: TRBV15; d_call: NA; clone_size: NA; j_call: TRBJ2-3; cdr3_aa: CATSREQGDTQYF; cdr3_nt: TGTGCCACCAGCAGGGAACAGGGAGATACGCAGTATTTT
v_call: TRBV4-1; d_call: NA; clone_size: NA; j_call: TRBJ2-3; cdr3_aa: CASSQDRRARSTDTQYF; cdr3_nt: TGCGCCAGCAGCCAAGATAGGCGGGCTCGGTCCACAGATACGCAGTATTTT
v_call: TRBV4-1; d_call: NA; clone_size: NA; j_call: TRBJ1-5; cdr3_aa: CASSQEQLQPQHF; cdr3_nt: TGCGCCAGCAGCCAAGAACAGCTTCAGCCCCAGCATTTT
v_call: TRBV19; d_call: NA; clone_size: NA; j_call: TRBJ1-2; cdr3_aa: CASRTAQGHGYTF; cdr3_nt: TGTGCCAGTAGAACCGCTCAGGGGCATGGCTACACCTTC
v_call: TRBV20-1; d_call: NA; clone_size: NA; j_call: TRBJ2-1; cdr3_aa: CSARSDNEQFF; cdr3_nt: TGCAGTGCTAGAAGCGACAATGAGCAGTTCTTC
v_call: TRBV9; d_call: TRBD1; clone_size: NA; j_call: TRBJ2-1; cdr3_aa: CASSDPRDRVDNEQFF; cdr3_nt: TGTGCCAGCAGCGACCCCCGGGACAGGGTGGACAATGAGCAGTTCTTC
v_call: TRBV11-3; d_call: TRBD2; clone_size: few; j_call: TRBJ2-3; cdr3_aa: CASSSGLAEANF; cdr3_nt: TGTGCCAGCAGCTCCGGACTAGCGGAGGCGAATTTT
v_call: TRBV5-1; d_call: NA; clone_size: few; j_call: TRBJ2-5; cdr3_aa: CASSHAREPETQYF; cdr3_nt: TGCGCCAGCAGCCACGCGAGGGAACCAGAGACCCAGTACTTC
v_call: TRBV7-8; d_call: TRBD2; clone_size: NA; j_call: TRBJ2-1; cdr3_aa: CASSSQGGLAGGHSYNEQFF; cdr3_nt: TGTGCCAGCAGCTCCCAGGGGGGACTAGCGGGAGGGCATTCCTACAATGAGCAGTTCTTC
v_call: TRBV18; d_call: NA; clone_size: NA; j_call: TRBJ1-3; cdr3_aa: CASSPRAGDWHSYF; cdr3_nt: TGTGCCAGCTCACCAAGGGCAGGGGATTGGCATTCCTATTTT